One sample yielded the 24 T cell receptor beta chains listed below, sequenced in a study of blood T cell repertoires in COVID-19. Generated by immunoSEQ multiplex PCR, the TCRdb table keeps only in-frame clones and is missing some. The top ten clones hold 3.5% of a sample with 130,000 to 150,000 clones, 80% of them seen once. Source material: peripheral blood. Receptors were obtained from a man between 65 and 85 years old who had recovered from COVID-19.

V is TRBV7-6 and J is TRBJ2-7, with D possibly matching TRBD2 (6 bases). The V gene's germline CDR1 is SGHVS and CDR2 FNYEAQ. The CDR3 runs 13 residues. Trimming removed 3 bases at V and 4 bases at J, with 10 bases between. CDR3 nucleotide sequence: TGTGCCAGCAGCTTTGGGGGAGGTTACGAGCAGTACTTC. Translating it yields CASSFGGGYEQYF.

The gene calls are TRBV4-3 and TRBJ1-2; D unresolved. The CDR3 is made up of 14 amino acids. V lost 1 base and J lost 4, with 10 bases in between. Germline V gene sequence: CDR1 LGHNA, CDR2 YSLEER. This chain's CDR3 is CASSQGDTGYGYTF. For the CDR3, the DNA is TGCGCCAGCAGCCAAGGAGACACCGGCTATGGCTACACCTTC.

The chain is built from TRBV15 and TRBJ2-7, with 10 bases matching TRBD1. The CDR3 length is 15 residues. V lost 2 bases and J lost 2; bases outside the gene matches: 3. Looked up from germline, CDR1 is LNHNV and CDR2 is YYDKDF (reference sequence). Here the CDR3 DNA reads TGTGCCACCAGCAGAAATGGACAGGGGGCCTACGAGCAGTACTTC. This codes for CATSRNGQGAYEQYF.

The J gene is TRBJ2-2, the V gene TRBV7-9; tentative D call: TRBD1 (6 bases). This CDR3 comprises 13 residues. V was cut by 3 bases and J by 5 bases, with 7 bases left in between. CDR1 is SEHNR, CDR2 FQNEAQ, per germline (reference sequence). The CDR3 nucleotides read TGTGCCAGCAGCTTCAGGGGTACCGGGGAGCTGTTTTTT. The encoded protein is CASSFRGTGELFF.

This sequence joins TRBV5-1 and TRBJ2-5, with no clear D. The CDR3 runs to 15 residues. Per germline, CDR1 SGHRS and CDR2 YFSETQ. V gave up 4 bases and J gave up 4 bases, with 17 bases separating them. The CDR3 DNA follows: TGCGCCAGCAGCACCCTTGATCCTCAGCGAGAGACCCAGTACTTC. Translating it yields CASSTLDPQRETQYF.

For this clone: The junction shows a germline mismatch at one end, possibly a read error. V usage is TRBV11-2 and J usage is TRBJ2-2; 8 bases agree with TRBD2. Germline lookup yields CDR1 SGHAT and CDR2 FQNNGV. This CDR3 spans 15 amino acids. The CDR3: CASRLAGRRTGELFF. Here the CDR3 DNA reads TGTGCCAGCAGATTAGCGGGGAGGCGGACCGGGGAGCTGTTTTTT. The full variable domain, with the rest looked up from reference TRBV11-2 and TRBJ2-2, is EAGVAQSPRYKIIEKRQSVAFWCNPISGHATLYWYQQILGQGPKLLIQFQNNGVVDDSQLPKDRFSAERLKGVDSTLKIQPAKLEDSAVYLCASRLAGRRTGELFFGEGSRLTVL.

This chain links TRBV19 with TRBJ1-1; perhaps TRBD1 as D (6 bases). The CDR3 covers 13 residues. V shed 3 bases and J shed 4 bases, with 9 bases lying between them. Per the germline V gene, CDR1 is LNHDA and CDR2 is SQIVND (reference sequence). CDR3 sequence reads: CASSMWGPTEAFF. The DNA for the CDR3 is TGTGCCAGTAGTATGTGGGGGCCCACTGAAGCTTTCTTT.

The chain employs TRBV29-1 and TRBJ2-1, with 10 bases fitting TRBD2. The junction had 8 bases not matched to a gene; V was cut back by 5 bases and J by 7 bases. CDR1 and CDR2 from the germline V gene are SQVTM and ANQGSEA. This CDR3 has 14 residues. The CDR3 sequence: CSVKSSGRINEQFF. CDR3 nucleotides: TGCAGCGTTAAGTCTAGCGGGAGAATTAATGAGCAGTTCTTC.

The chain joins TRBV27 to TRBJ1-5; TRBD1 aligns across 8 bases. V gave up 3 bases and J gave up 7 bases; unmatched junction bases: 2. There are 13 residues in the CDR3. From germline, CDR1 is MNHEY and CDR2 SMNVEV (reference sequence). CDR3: CASSLRTGQPQHF. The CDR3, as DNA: TGTGCCAGCAGTTTGCGGACAGGGCAGCCCCAGCATTTT.

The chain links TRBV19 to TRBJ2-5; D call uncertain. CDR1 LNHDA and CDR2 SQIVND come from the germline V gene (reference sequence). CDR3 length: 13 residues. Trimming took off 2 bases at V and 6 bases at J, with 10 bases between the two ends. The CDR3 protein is CASSIQATKTQYF. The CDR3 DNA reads TGTGCCAGTAGTATACAGGCCACAAAGACCCAGTACTTC.

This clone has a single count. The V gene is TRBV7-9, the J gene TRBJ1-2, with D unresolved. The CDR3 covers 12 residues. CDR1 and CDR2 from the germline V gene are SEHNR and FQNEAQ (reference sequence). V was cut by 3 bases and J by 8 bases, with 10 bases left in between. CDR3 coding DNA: TGTGCCAGCAGCTTTGGAGCGCAAGGCTACACCTTC. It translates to CASSFGAQGYTF. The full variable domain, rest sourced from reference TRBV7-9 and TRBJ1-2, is DTGVSQNPRHKITKRGQNVTFRCDPISEHNRLYWYRQTLGQGPEFLTYFQNEAQLEKSRLLSDRFSAERPKGSFSTLEIQRTEQGDSAMYLCASSFGAQGYTFGSGTRLTVV.

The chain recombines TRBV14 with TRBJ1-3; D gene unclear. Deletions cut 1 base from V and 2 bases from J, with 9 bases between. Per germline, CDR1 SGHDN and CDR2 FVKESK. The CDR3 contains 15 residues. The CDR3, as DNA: TGTGCCAGCAGCCAAGGGGCACAGACTGGAAACACCATATATTTT. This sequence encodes CASSQGAQTGNTIYF.

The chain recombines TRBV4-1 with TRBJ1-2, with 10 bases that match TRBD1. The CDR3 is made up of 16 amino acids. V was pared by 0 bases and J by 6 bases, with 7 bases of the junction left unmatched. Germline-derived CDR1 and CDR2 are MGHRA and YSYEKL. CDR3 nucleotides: TGCGCCAGCAGCCAAGATCCGGGAGACAGGGGGCATGGCTACACCTTC. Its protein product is CASSQDPGDRGHGYTF.

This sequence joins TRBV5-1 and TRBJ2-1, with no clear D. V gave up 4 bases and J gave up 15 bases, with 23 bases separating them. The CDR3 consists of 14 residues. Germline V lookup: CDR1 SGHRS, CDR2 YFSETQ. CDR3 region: CASSLSPLSSVLFF. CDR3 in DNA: TGCGCCAGCAGCCTCTCCCCTCTCTCCTCAGTTCTGTTCTTC.

CDR3 loop: CASSVNIGGSTEAFF. CDR3 DNA: TGTGCCAGCAGCGTTAACATCGGCGGGAGCACTGAAGCTTTCTTT. The rearrangement links TRBV9 to TRBJ1-1; D is undetermined. This CDR3 comprises 15 residues. Deletions cut 2 bases from V and 4 bases from J, with 15 bases between. Germline CDR1 is SGDLS and CDR2 is YYNGEE.

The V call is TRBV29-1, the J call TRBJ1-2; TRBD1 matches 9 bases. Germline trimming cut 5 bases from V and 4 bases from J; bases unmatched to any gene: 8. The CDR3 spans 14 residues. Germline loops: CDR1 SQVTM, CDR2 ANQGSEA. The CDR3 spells CSVHSGQGPYGYTF. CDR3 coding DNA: TGCAGCGTTCACAGCGGACAGGGGCCCTATGGCTACACCTTC.

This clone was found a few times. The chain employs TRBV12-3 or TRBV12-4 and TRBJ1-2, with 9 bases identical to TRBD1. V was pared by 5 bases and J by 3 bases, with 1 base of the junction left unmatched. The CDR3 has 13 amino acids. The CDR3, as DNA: TGTGCCAGCAGTGGGACAGGGTACTATGGCTACACCTTC. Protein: CASSGTGYYGYTF.

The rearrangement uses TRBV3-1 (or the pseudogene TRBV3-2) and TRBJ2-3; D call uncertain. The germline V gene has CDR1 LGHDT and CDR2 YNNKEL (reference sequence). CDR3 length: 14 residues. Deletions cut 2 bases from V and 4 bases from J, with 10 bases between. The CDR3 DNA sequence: TGTGCCAGCAGCCAACCCTCCTGGCCAGATACGCAGTATTTT. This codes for CASSQPSWPDTQYF.

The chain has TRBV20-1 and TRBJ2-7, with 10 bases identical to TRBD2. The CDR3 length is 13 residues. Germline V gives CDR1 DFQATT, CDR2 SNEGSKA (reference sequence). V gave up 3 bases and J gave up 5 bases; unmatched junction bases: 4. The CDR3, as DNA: TGCAGTGCTAGTACTAGCGGGACTCACGAGCAGTACTTC. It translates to CSASTSGTHEQYF.

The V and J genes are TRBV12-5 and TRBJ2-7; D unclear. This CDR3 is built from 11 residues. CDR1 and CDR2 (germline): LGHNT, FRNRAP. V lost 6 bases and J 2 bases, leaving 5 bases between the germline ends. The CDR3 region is CASGYTYEQYF. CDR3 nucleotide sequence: TGTGCTAGTGGGTATACCTACGAGCAGTACTTC.

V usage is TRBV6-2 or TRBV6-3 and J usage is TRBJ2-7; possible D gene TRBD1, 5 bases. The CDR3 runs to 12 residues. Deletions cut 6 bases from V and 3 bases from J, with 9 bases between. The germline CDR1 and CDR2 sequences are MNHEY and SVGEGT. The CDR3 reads CASSRDSYEQYF. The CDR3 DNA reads TGTGCCAGCAGCCGCGACAGCTACGAGCAGTACTTC.

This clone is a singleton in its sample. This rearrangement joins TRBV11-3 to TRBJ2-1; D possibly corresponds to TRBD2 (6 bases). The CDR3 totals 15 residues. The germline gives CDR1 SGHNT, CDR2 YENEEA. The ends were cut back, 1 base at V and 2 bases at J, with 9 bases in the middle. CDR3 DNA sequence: TGTGCCAGCAGCTTAGTGGCGGGAACCTACAATGAGCAGTTCTTC. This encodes CASSLVAGTYNEQFF.

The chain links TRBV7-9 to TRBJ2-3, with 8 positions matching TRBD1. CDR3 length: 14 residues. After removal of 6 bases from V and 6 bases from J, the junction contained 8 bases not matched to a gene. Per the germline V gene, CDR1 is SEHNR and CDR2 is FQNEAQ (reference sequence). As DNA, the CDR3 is TGTGCCAGCAGTTTTGGACAGGGCGCGGATACGCAGTATTTT. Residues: CASSFGQGADTQYF.

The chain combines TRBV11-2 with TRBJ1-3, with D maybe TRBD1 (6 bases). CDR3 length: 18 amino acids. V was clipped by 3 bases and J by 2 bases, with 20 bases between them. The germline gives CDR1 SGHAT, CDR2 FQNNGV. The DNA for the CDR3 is TGTGCCAGCAGCTTTTTGGGACAAGGGGCGCTGGCTGGAAACACCATATATTTT. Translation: CASSFLGQGALAGNTIYF.